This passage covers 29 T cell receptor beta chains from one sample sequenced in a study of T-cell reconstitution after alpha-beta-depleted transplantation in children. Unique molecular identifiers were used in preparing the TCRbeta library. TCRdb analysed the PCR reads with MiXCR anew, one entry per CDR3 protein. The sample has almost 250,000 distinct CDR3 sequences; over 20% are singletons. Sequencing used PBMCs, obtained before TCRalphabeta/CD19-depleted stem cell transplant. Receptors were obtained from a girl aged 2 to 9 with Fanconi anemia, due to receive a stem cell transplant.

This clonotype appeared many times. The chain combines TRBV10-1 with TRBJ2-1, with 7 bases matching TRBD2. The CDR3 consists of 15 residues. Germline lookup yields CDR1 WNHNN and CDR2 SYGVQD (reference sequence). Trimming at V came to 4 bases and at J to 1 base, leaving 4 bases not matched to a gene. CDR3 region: CASSVRELSYNEQFF. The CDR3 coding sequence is TGCGCCAGCAGTGTGCGGGAGTTATCCTACAATGAGCAGTTCTTC.

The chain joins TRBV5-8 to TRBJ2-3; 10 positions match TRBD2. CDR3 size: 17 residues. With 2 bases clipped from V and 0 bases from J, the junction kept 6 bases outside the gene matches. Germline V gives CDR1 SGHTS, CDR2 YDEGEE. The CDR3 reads CASSFLAGESSTDTQYF. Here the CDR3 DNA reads TGTGCCAGCAGCTTCCTAGCGGGAGAGTCTAGCACAGATACGCAGTATTTT. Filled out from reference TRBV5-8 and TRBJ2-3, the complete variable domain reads EAGVTQSPTHLIKTRGQQATLRCSPISGHTSVYWYQQALGLGLQFLLWYDEGEERNRGNFPPRFSGRQFPNYSSELNVNALELEDSALYLCASSFLAGESSTDTQYFGPGTRLTVL.

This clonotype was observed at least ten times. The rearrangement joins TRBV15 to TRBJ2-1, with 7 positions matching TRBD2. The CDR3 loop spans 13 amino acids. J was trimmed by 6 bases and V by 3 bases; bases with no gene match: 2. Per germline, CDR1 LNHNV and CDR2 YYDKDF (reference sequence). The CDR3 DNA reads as TGTGCCACCAGCAGGGGACTATTCAATGAGCAGTTCTTC. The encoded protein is CATSRGLFNEQFF.

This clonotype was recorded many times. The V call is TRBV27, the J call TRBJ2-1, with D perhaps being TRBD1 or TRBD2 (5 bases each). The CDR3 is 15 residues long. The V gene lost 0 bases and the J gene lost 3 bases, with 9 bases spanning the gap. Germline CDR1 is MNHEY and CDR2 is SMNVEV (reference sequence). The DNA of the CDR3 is TGTGCCAGCAGTTTATCGATGGGGGACTACAATGAGCAGTTCTTC. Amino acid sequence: CASSLSMGDYNEQFF.

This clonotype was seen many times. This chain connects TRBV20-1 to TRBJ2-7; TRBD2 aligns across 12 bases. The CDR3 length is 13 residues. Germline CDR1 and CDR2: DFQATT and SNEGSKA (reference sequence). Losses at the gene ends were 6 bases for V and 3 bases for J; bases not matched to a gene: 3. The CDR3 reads CSALAGGLYEQYF. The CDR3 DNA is TGCAGTGCCCTAGCGGGGGGGCTCTACGAGCAGTACTTC.

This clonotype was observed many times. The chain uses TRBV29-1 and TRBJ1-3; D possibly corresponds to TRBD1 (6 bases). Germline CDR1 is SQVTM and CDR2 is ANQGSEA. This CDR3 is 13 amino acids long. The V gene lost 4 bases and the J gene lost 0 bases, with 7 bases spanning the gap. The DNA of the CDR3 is TGCAGCGTTGGGACAGCCTCTGGAAACACCATATATTTT. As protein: CSVGTASGNTIYF.

DNA for the CDR3: TGTGCCAGCAGCTCCCTCCTGGGACAGGCTAGCACAGATACGCAGTATTTT. The encoded protein is CASSSLLGQASTDTQYF. The rearrangement links TRBV11-2 to TRBJ2-3; TRBD1 matches at 8 bases. Germline V gene data show CDR1 as SGHAT and CDR2 as FQNNGV. The J segment lost 0 bases and the V segment lost 4 bases, leaving 9 bases of the junction unmatched. The CDR3 runs to 17 residues.

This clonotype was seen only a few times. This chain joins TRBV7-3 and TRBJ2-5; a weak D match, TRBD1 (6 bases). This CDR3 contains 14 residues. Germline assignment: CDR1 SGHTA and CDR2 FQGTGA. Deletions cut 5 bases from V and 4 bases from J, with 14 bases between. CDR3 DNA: TGTGCCAGCAGCGAACAGGGTAATGGAGAGACCCAGTACTTC. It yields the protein CASSEQGNGETQYF.

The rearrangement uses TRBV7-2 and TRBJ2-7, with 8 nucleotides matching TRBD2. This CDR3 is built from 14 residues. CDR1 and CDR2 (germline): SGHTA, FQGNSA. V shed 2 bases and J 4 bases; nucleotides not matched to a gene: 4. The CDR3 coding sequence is TGTGCCAGCAGCTTATACGTAGCGGGATACGAGCAGTACTTC. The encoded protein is CASSLYVAGYEQYF.

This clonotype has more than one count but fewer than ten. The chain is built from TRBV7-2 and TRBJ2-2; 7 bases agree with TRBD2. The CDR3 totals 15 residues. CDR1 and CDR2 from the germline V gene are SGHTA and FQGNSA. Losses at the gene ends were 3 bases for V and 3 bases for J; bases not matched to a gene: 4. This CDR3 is CASSFAGVYTGELFF. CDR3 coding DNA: TGTGCCAGCAGCTTTGCGGGGGTCTACACCGGGGAGCTGTTTTTT.

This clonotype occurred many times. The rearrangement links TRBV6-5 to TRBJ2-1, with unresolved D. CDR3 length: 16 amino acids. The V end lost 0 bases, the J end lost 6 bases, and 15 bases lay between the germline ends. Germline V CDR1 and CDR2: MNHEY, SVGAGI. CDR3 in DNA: TGTGCCAGCAGTTACTCGACCAGGAGACGAACCAATGAGCAGTTCTTC. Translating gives CASSYSTRRRTNEQFF.

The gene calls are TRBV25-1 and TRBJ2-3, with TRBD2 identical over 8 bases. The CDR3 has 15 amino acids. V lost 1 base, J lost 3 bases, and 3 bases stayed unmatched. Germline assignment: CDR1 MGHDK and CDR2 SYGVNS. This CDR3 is CASSEFGGATDTQYF. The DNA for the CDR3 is TGTGCCAGCAGTGAATTCGGGGGGGCTACAGATACGCAGTATTTT.

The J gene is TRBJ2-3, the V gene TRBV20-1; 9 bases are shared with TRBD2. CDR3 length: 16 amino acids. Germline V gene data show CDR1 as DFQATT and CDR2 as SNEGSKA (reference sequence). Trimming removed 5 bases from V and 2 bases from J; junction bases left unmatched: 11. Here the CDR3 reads CSAPLLAGALTDTQYF. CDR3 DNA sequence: TGCAGTGCTCCCCTCTTAGCGGGGGCCCTCACAGATACGCAGTATTTT.

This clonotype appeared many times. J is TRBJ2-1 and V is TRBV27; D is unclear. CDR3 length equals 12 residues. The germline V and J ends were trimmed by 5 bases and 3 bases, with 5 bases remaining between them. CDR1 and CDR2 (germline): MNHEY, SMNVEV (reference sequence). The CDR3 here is CASSRNYNEQFF. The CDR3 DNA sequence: TGTGCCAGCAGTCGCAACTACAATGAGCAGTTCTTC.

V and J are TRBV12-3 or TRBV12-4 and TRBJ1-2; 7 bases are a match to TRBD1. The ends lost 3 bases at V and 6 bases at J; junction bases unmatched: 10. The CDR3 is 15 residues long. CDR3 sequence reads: CASSFPSQGINGYTF. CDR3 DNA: TGTGCCAGCAGTTTTCCCTCACAGGGGATAAATGGCTACACCTTC.

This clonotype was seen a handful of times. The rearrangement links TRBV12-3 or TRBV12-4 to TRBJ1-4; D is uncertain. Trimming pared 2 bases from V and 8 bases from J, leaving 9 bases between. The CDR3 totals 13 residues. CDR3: CASSLNLGEKLFF. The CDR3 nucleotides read TGTGCCAGCAGTTTAAACTTGGGGGAAAAACTGTTTTTT.

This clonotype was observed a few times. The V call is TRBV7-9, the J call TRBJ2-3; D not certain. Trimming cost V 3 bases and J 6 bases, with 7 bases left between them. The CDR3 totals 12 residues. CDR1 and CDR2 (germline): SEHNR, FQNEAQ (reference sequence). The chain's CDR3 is CASSLFMDTQYF. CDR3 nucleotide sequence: TGTGCCAGCAGCTTGTTCATGGATACGCAGTATTTT.

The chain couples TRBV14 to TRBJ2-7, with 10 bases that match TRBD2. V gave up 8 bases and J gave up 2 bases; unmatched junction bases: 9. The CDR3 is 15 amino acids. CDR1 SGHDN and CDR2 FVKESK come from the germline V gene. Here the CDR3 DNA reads TGTGCCAGCTCGGCAGCAGCGGGAGGGCCCTACGAGCAGTACTTC. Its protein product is CASSAAAGGPYEQYF.

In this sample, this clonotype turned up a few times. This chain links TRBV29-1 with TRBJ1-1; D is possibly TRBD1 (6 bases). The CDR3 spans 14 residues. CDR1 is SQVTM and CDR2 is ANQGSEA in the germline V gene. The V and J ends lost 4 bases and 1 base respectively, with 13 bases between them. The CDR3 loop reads CSVAILTGNTEAFF. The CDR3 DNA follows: TGCAGCGTTGCTATTTTGACAGGGAACACTGAAGCTTTCTTT.

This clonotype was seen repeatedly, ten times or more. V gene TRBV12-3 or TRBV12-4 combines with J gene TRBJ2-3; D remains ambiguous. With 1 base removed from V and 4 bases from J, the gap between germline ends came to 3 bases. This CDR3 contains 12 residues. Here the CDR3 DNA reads TGTGCCAGCAGTTTAGAGTCAGATACGCAGTATTTT. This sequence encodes CASSLESDTQYF.

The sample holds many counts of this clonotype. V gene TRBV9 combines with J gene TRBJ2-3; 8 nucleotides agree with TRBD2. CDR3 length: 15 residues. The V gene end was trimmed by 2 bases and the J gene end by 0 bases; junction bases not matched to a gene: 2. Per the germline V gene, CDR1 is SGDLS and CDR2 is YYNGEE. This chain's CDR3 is CASSVSGVSTDTQYF. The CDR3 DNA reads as TGTGCCAGCAGCGTTAGCGGGGTAAGCACAGATACGCAGTATTTT. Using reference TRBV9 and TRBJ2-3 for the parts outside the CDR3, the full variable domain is DSGVTQTPKHLITATGQRVTLRCSPRSGDLSVYWYQQSLDQGLQFLIQYYNGEERAKGNILERFSAQQFPDLHSELNLSSLELGDSALYFCASSVSGVSTDTQYFGPGTRLTVL.

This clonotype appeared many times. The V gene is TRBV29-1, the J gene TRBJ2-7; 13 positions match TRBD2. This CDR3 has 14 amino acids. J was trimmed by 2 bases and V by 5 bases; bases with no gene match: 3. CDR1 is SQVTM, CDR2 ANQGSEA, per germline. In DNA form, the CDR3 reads TGCAGCGTTCTGGGACTAGCGGGAACCTACGAGCAGTACTTC. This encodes CSVLGLAGTYEQYF.

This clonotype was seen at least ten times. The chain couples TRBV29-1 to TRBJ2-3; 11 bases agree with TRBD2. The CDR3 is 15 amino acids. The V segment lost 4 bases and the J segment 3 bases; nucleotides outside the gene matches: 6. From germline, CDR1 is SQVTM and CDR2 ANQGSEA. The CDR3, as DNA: TGCAGCGTTGCGTTAGCGGGAGGGCCTACAGATACGCAGTATTTT. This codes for CSVALAGGPTDTQYF.

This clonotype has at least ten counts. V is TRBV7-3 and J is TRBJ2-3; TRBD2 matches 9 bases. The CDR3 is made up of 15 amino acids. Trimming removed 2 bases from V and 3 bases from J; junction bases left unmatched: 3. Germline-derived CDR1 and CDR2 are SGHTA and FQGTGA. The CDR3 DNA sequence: TGTGCCAGCAGCTTAGCGGGAGGGCCAACAGATACGCAGTATTTT. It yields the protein CASSLAGGPTDTQYF. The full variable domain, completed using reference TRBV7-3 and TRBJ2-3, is GAGVSQTPSNKVTEKGKYVELRCDPISGHTALYWYRQSLGQGPEFLIYFQGTGAADDSGLPNDRFFAVRPEGSVSTLKIQRTERGDSAVYLCASSLAGGPTDTQYFGPGTRLTVL.

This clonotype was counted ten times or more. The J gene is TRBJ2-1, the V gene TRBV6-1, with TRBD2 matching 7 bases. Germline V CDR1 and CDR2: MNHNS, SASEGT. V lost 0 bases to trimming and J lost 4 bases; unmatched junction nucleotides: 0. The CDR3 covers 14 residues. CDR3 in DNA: TGTGCCAGCAGTGAAGCGGGGGGGTACAATGAGCAGTTCTTC. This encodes CASSEAGGYNEQFF.

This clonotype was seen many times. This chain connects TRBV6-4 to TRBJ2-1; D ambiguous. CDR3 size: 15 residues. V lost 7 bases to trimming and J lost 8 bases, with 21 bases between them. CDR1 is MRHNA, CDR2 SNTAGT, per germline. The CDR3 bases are TGTGCCAGCATAGTCGGCCGAAGATTCTCCGATGAGCAGTTCTTC. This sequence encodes CASIVGRRFSDEQFF.

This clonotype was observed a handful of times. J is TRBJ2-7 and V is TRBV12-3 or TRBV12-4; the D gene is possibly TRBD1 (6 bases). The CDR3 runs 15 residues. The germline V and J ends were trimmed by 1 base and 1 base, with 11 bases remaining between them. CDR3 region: CASSLGEQGSYEQYF. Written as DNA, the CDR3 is TGTGCCAGCAGTTTAGGGGAACAGGGATCCTACGAGCAGTACTTC.

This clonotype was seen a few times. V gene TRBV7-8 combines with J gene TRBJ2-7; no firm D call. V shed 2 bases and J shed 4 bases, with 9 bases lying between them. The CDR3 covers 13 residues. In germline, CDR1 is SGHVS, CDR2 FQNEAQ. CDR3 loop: CASSLSLGYEQYF. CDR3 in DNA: TGTGCCAGCAGCTTATCTTTGGGGTACGAGCAGTACTTC.

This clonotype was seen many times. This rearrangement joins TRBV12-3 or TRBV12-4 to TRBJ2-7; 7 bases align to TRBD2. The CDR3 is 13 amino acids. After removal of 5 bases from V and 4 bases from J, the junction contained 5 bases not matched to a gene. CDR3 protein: CASSNRGEYEQYF. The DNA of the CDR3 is TGTGCCAGCAGTAACCGGGGGGAGTACGAGCAGTACTTC.